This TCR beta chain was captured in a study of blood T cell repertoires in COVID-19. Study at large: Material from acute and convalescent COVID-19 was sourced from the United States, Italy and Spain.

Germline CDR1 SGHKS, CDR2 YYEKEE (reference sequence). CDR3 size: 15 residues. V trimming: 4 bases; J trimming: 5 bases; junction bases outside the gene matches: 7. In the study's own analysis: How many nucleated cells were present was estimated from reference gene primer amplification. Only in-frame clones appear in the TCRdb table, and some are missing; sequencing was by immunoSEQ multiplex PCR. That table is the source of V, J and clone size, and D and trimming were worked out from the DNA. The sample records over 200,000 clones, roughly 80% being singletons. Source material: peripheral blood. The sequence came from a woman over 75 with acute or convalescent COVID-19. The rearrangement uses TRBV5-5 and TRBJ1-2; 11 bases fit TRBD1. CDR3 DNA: TGTGCCAGCAGCCGAGGGACAGGGGGAAATTATGGCTACACCTTC. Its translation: CASSRGTGGNYGYTF.